In its sample, the clone carrying this T cell receptor (beta chain) was seen many times. This sample stems from a study of early T cells in non-severe SARS-CoV-2 infection. Individual cDNA molecules were tagged with unique molecular identifiers. TCRdb re-analysed the 5' RACE reads in MiXCR, keeping a single row per CDR3 protein. The data hold tens of thousands of distinct CDR3 sequences, with 3.5% to 5.5% observed a single time. Per the germline V gene, CDR1 is KGHSH and CDR2 is LQKENI. The CDR3 sequence is 15 residues long. Trimming took 3 bases from V and 1 from J, leaving 10 bases between them. V is TRBV18 and J is TRBJ1-3, with D perhaps TRBD1 (5 bases). This receptor was obtained from an adult who was a healthcare worker with PCR-confirmed SARS-CoV-2 infection or an uninfected control (not recorded which). The sample was whole blood. CDR3 amino acids: CASSPLQGSGNTIYF. DNA for the CDR3: TGTGCCAGCTCACCTTTGCAGGGATCTGGAAACACCATATATTTT.